Listed here are 32 T cell receptor beta chains from one sample, sequenced in a study of cytomegalovirus exposure and HLA in healthy donors (dated by TCRdb to the late 2010s). Library creation used the immunoSEQ multiplex PCR assay. TCRdb re-hosts the immuneACCESS table, in-frame sequences only. Its copies lack some clones; in the studies checked, an unresolved V gene accounts for under half of them, and the cause for the rest is not known. The table for this sample lists 90,000 to 130,000 clones; 89% of them were counted only once. The top ten constitute under 2% of the sample. Sequences were obtained from PBMCs. The source is a woman aged 18-29 years in good health and CMV-seronegative.

V gene TRBV19 combines with J gene TRBJ2-7; TRBD1 might be the D (5 bases). Trimming shortened V by 5 bases and J by 2 bases, and 10 bases separated the two germline ends. This CDR3 has 13 amino acids. Germline CDR1 is LNHDA and CDR2 is SQIVND (reference sequence). The DNA of the CDR3 is TGTGCCAGTAGTGGACAACCGGCCTACGAGCAGTACTTC. Its protein is CASSGQPAYEQYF.

V usage is TRBV5-4 and J usage is TRBJ2-5; 12 bases map to TRBD2. The CDR3 sequence is 16 residues long. Trimming cost V 4 bases and J 2 bases; bases outside gene matches: 6. CDR1 SGHNT and CDR2 YYREEE come from the germline V gene (reference sequence). This CDR3 is CASSPMTSGSQETQYF. The CDR3 nucleotides read TGTGCCAGCAGCCCCATGACTAGCGGGAGTCAAGAGACCCAGTACTTC.

The gene calls are TRBV19 and TRBJ2-2, with TRBD1 as a possible D gene (5 bases). V lost 1 base and J 5 bases, leaving 14 bases between the germline ends. Germline V gene sequence: CDR1 LNHDA, CDR2 SQIVND (reference sequence). This CDR3 is 16 amino acids long. Here the CDR3 reads CASSIAARRATGELFF. The CDR3 bases are TGTGCCAGTAGTATAGCGGCGCGCAGGGCTACCGGGGAGCTGTTTTTT.

This rearrangement joins TRBV19 to TRBJ1-2, with 11 bases fitting TRBD1. The CDR3 is 16 amino acids. J gave up 8 bases and V 0 bases, and 8 bases lay outside the gene matches. Germline lookup yields CDR1 LNHDA and CDR2 SQIVND (reference sequence). For the CDR3, the DNA is TGTGCCAGTAGTATAGATGTTGGACAGGGGGCCGTCGGCTACACCTTC. Its protein is CASSIDVGQGAVGYTF.

This chain links TRBV18 with TRBJ1-2, with D maybe TRBD1 (6 bases). The CDR3 totals 15 residues. The V and J ends lost 7 bases and 6 bases respectively, with 21 bases between them. The V gene's germline CDR1 is KGHSH and CDR2 LQKENI. The CDR3 nucleotides read TGTGCCAGCTTCCCATCGACAGGCCGCAGGGATGGCTACACCTTC. Its protein product is CASFPSTGRRDGYTF.

V gene TRBV11-3 combines with J gene TRBJ1-3; the match to TRBD1 covers 7 bases. This CDR3 is built from 15 residues. The germline V gene encodes CDR1 SGHNT and CDR2 YENEEA. J gave up 4 bases and V 5 bases, and 8 bases lay outside the gene matches. In DNA, the CDR3 is TGTGCCAGCAGCCCTAGCACAGGGGACGGAAACACCATATATTTT. The encoded protein is CASSPSTGDGNTIYF.

This chain connects TRBV9 to TRBJ1-2, with 7 bases that match TRBD1. V dropped 3 bases and J dropped 6; count of bases not matched to a gene: 8. The CDR3 loop spans 14 amino acids. Germline V gene lookup returns CDR1 SGDLS and CDR2 YYNGEE. CDR3 DNA sequence: TGTGCCAGCAGCGAGGGGGCCCCGGAACATGGCTACACCTTC. Translating it yields CASSEGAPEHGYTF.

V usage is TRBV6-6 and J usage is TRBJ2-5; D perhaps matches TRBD1 (6 bases). V lost 6 bases to trimming and J lost 4 bases, with 15 bases between them. The CDR3 sequence is 14 residues long. Germline V lookup: CDR1 MNHNY, CDR2 SVGAGI (reference sequence). CDR3 protein: CASSPGQFGETQYF. For the CDR3, the DNA is TGTGCCAGCAGCCCAGGACAGTTCGGAGAGACCCAGTACTTC.

The chain recombines TRBV30 with TRBJ2-3; perhaps TRBD2 as D (7 bases). This CDR3 is built from 16 residues. Trimming stripped 3 bases from V and 2 bases from J, with 18 bases between. Germline V gene data show CDR1 as GTSNPN and CDR2 as SVGIG (reference sequence). The CDR3 nucleotides read TGTGCCTGGAGACCCAAGGCGGGGGCCGCCACAGATACGCAGTATTTT. It is translated as CAWRPKAGAATDTQYF.

The chain is built from TRBV5-1 and TRBJ1-2; D gene uncertain. The germline V gene has CDR1 SGHRS and CDR2 YFSETQ. Trimming removed 0 bases from V and 8 bases from J, with 5 bases in between. This CDR3 is 11 amino acids long. The CDR3 spells CASSLAGGYTF. CDR3 bases: TGCGCCAGCAGCTTGGCAGGAGGCTACACCTTC.

The J gene is TRBJ1-1, the V gene TRBV30; D is possibly TRBD1 (5 bases). Germline V gives CDR1 GTSNPN, CDR2 SVGIG (reference sequence). This CDR3 spans 11 amino acids. Trimming took 5 bases from V and 1 from J, leaving 5 bases between them. This chain's CDR3 is CAWDRNTEAFF. The CDR3 DNA reads TGTGCCTGGGACAGGAACACTGAAGCTTTCTTT.

This clone was counted between two and nine times. The V call is TRBV7-6, the J call TRBJ1-1; D unresolved. The germline V gene encodes CDR1 SGHVS and CDR2 FNYEAQ. V lost 1 base, J lost 3 bases, and 6 bases lay in between. The CDR3 has 13 residues. The CDR3 DNA reads TGTGCCAGCAGCTTAGATCAGTACACTGAAGCTTTCTTT. Its protein is CASSLDQYTEAFF.

CDR3 region: CAGTRDWTYNEQFF. The DNA for the CDR3 is TGTGCCGGGACCCGGGACTGGACCTACAATGAGCAGTTCTTC. The chain uses TRBV30 and TRBJ2-1; possibly TRBD2 for D (6 bases). Looked up from germline, CDR1 is GTSNPN and CDR2 is SVGIG (reference sequence). The CDR3 loop spans 14 amino acids. The V end was cut by 8 bases, the J end by 2 bases, with 16 bases between.

The CDR3 here is CASRDGRGRGGRNEQFF. The CDR3 region has the DNA TGTGCCAGCAGGGACGGGAGGGGACGGGGGGGCCGAAATGAGCAGTTCTTC. The V call is TRBV28, the J call TRBJ2-1, with TRBD2 identical over 8 bases. The germline gives CDR1 MDHEN, CDR2 SYDVKM. The ends lost 6 bases at V and 7 bases at J; junction bases unmatched: 17. The CDR3 consists of 17 residues.

V usage is TRBV28 and J usage is TRBJ1-1, with TRBD1 as a possible D gene (5 bases). Germline CDR1 is MDHEN and CDR2 is SYDVKM. The germline V and J ends were trimmed by 3 bases and 4 bases, with 12 bases remaining between them. The CDR3 loop spans 14 amino acids. As DNA, the CDR3 is TGTGCCAGCAGTTTCGCAGGGATCGTCACTGAAGCTTTCTTT. It is translated as CASSFAGIVTEAFF.

The chain links TRBV9 to TRBJ2-1, with 10 bases identical to TRBD1. V dropped 3 bases and J dropped 5; count of bases not matched to a gene: 5. The CDR3 sequence is 15 residues long. In germline, CDR1 is SGDLS, CDR2 YYNGEE. This chain's CDR3 is CASSAPGTGDNEQFF. The CDR3, as DNA: TGTGCCAGCAGCGCACCCGGGACAGGGGACAATGAGCAGTTCTTC.

A single count supports this clone. This chain links TRBV9 with TRBJ2-3, with 8 bases matching TRBD2. After removal of 2 bases from V and 5 bases from J, the junction contained 13 bases not matched to a gene. The CDR3 has 17 amino acids. Germline CDR1 and CDR2: SGDLS and YYNGEE. CDR3: CASSVFTGTRFQDTQYF. The CDR3 nucleotides are TGTGCCAGCAGCGTTTTTACCGGGACTAGATTTCAAGATACGCAGTATTTT.

The gene calls are TRBV4-1 and TRBJ1-2; D possibly corresponds to TRBD1 (5 bases). V shed 2 bases and J shed 2 bases, with 18 bases lying between them. This CDR3 contains 17 residues. The germline gives CDR1 MGHRA, CDR2 YSYEKL. CDR3 nucleotide sequence: TGCGCCAGCAGCCAATCGTTTGTGGGGCAGGTCAACTATGGCTACACCTTC. The encoded protein is CASSQSFVGQVNYGYTF.

V usage is TRBV30 and J usage is TRBJ2-1, with TRBD2 identical over 10 bases. CDR3 size: 14 residues. With V trimmed by 2 bases and J by 7 bases, 5 bases remained unmatched. Germline V gene sequence: CDR1 GTSNPN, CDR2 SVGIG (reference sequence). CDR3 in amino acids: CAWSSSGRENEQFF. CDR3 sequence (DNA): TGTGCCTGGAGTTCTAGCGGGAGAGAAAATGAGCAGTTCTTC.

Only one count was recorded for this clone. The V and J genes are TRBV27 and TRBJ2-3; 14 bases align to TRBD2. The CDR3 consists of 16 residues. Germline V gene sequence: CDR1 MNHEY, CDR2 SMNVEV (reference sequence). V dropped 2 bases and J dropped 3; count of bases not matched to a gene: 1. The CDR3 loop is CASSLGTSGSTDTQYF. Written as DNA, the CDR3 is TGTGCCAGCAGTTTAGGGACTAGCGGGAGTACAGATACGCAGTATTTT.

The chain is built from TRBV27 and TRBJ1-1; tentatively, D is TRBD1 (5 bases). The CDR3 extends over 13 amino acids. Germline V lookup: CDR1 MNHEY, CDR2 SMNVEV (reference sequence). V lost 3 bases and J lost 5, with 10 bases in between. The CDR3 here is CASSLRGGTEAFF. CDR3 in DNA: TGTGCCAGCAGTTTGAGGGGAGGGACTGAAGCTTTCTTT.

This chain links TRBV6-1 with TRBJ2-7, with a tentative D call TRBD1 (6 bases). Germline CDR1 reads MNHNS; CDR2 reads SASEGT. V was pared by 6 bases and J by 2 bases, with 17 bases between. The CDR3 loop spans 15 amino acids. The CDR3 DNA is TGTGCCAGCAGAGTGGACAGTGGGGTGACCTACGAGCAGTACTTC. This sequence encodes CASRVDSGVTYEQYF.

This clone was seen a few times. The gene calls are TRBV2 and TRBJ1-2, with D hard to call. Germline CDR1 and CDR2: SNHLY and FYNNEI. V shed 4 bases and J shed 8 bases, with 11 bases lying between them. The CDR3 has 12 amino acids. This chain's CDR3 is CASSATGEGYTF. CDR3 in DNA: TGTGCCAGCAGTGCCACGGGAGAAGGCTACACCTTC.

The chain links TRBV9 to TRBJ2-2, with 11 positions matching TRBD2. Germline values: CDR1 SGDLS, CDR2 YYNGEE. Unmatched junction bases numbered 8, after V lost 4 bases and J lost 0 bases. The CDR3 spans 18 residues. The CDR3 DNA reads as TGTGCCAGCAGCTTGGACTTAGCGGGAGGGGCGAACACCGGGGAGCTGTTTTTT. It codes for CASSLDLAGGANTGELFF.

The chain joins TRBV27 to TRBJ2-7, with TRBD2 matching over 8 bases. V lost 7 bases to trimming and J lost 0 bases; unmatched junction nucleotides: 5. In germline, CDR1 is MNHEY, CDR2 SMNVEV (reference sequence). The length of the CDR3 is 14 residues. The DNA of the CDR3 is TGTGCCAGCACCGGAGCGGGAGACTCCTACGAGCAGTACTTC. Encoded protein: CASTGAGDSYEQYF.

The chain recombines TRBV13 with TRBJ2-1; 9 bases agree with TRBD2. The CDR3 spans 15 residues. Germline trimming cut 1 base from V and 7 bases from J; bases unmatched to any gene: 5. The germline gives CDR1 PRHDT, CDR2 FYEKMQ (reference sequence). The CDR3 protein is CASSLDWLAGNEQFF. CDR3 DNA sequence: TGTGCCAGCAGCTTAGATTGGCTAGCGGGAAATGAGCAGTTCTTC.

V gene TRBV5-1 combines with J gene TRBJ1-5; D is uncertain. The CDR3 loop spans 15 amino acids. CDR1 and CDR2 (germline): SGHRS, YFSETQ. V was trimmed by 0 bases and J by 0 bases, leaving 7 bases between them. CDR3 nucleotide sequence: TGCGCCAGCAGCTTGGCCGGGGATAGCAATCAGCCCCAGCATTTT. This translates into CASSLAGDSNQPQHF.

This rearrangement joins TRBV2 to TRBJ2-7; 8 bases line up with TRBD2. The J segment lost 6 bases and the V segment lost 4 bases, leaving 8 bases of the junction unmatched. From germline, CDR1 is SNHLY and CDR2 FYNNEI. CDR3 size: 14 residues. The CDR3 protein is CASSVIGLAGEQYF. The CDR3 DNA is TGTGCCAGCAGTGTGATAGGACTAGCCGGCGAGCAGTACTTC.

The rearrangement links TRBV28 to TRBJ2-2; 11 nucleotides line up with TRBD2. The CDR3 totals 19 residues. The germline V gene encodes CDR1 MDHEN and CDR2 SYDVKM. The V segment lost 4 bases and the J segment 1 base; nucleotides outside the gene matches: 11. CDR3 nucleotide sequence: TGTGCCAGCAGTTCACCTTGGCAACTAGCGGGGGTGAACACCGGGGAGCTGTTTTTT. Translation gives CASSSPWQLAGVNTGELFF.

This rearrangement joins TRBV5-1 to TRBJ2-5; unclear D gene. Looked up from germline, CDR1 is SGHRS and CDR2 is YFSETQ. Trimming pared 2 bases from V and 3 bases from J, leaving 8 bases between. The CDR3 has 13 amino acids. CDR3 sequence: CASSFWAKETQYF. DNA for the CDR3: TGCGCCAGCAGCTTTTGGGCGAAAGAGACCCAGTACTTC.

This chain uses TRBV2 with TRBJ2-6; 8 bases are a match to TRBD2. V was pared by 2 bases and J by 2 bases, with 11 bases of the junction left unmatched. CDR1 is SNHLY and CDR2 is FYNNEI in the germline V gene. CDR3 size: 19 residues. DNA for the CDR3: TGTGCCAGCAGTGAATCCTTGTCAGCGGGAGAGCCTGGGGCCAACGTCCTGACTTTC. This codes for CASSESLSAGEPGANVLTF.

This chain links TRBV28 with TRBJ1-2; TRBD1 aligns across 11 bases. CDR1 and CDR2 (germline): MDHEN, SYDVKM. Losses at the gene ends were 5 bases for V and 3 bases for J; bases not matched to a gene: 8. CDR3 length: 16 residues. The CDR3 spells CASSPAGDRGDYGYTF. DNA of the CDR3: TGTGCCAGCAGTCCGGCGGGGGACAGGGGGGACTATGGCTACACCTTC.